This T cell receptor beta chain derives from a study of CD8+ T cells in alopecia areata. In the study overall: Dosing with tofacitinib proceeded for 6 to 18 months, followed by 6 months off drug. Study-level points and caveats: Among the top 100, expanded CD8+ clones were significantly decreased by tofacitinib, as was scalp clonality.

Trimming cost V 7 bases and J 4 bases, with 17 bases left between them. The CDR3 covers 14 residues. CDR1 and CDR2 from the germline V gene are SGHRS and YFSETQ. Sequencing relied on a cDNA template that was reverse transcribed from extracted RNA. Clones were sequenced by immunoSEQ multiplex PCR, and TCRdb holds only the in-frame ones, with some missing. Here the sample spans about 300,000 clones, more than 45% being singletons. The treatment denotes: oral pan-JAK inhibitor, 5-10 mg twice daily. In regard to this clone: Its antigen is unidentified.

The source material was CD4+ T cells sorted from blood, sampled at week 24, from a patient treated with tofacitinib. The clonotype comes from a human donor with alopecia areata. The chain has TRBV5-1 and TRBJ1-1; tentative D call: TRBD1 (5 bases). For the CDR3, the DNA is TGCGCCAGCGGGTTGGGGACCGGGGGCACTGAAGCTTTCTTT. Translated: CASGLGTGGTEAFF.